Listed below are T cell receptor beta chains from one sample, sequenced in a study of cytomegalovirus exposure and HLA in healthy donors. TCRdb keeps only in-frame clones here, not all; method: immunoSEQ multiplex PCR. Of about 130,000 clones listed, 77% are singletons. Sequences were obtained from PBMCs. The receptors were sampled from a male donor in good health and CMV-seronegative. The CDR3 runs from the conserved cysteine through the conserved F or W. Each record gives: clone size, J gene, V gene, D gene, CDR3 protein, CDR3 DNA. The D gene is left open where the match is weak. Where a row states a size, it is once, few, many or the class of an expanded clone; other rows omit it.

>NA|TRBJ2-7|TRBV7-9|NA
CASSVAGSYEQYF
TGTGCCAGCAGCGTCGCGGGATCCTACGAGCAGTACTTC
>NA|TRBJ1-2|TRBV7-9|TRBD1
CASSLAGTGLGYTF
TGTGCCAGCAGCTTAGCTGGGACAGGATTAGGCTACACCTTC
>NA|TRBJ2-1|TRBV5-1|NA
CASSSRTGVYNEQFF
TGCGCCAGCAGCAGTAGGACGGGAGTCTACAATGAGCAGTTCTTC
>once|TRBJ1-4|TRBV2|NA
CAAEDEKLFF
TGTGCCGCGGAGGATGAAAAACTGTTTTTT
>NA|TRBJ1-1|TRBV10-3|NA
CAIISDRYTEAFF
TGTGCCATCATCTCCGACAGGTACACTGAAGCTTTCTTT
>once|TRBJ1-1|TRBV5-4|TRBD1
CASRAEPGQGKNTEAFF
TGTGCCAGCAGGGCTGAGCCGGGACAGGGGAAGAACACTGAAGCTTTCTTT
>NA|TRBJ1-1|TRBV9|NA
CASSVGPGAATEAFF
TGTGCCAGCAGCGTAGGTCCAGGGGCGGCCACTGAAGCTTTCTTT
>few|TRBJ2-7|TRBV6-1|NA
CASTLTRSDEQYF
TGTGCCAGCACCCTGACTCGGAGTGACGAGCAGTACTTC
>few|TRBJ1-5|TRBV5-1|NA
CASSLVGLEPQHF
TGCGCCAGCAGCTTGGTGGGCTTGGAGCCCCAGCATTTT
>NA|TRBJ2-2|TRBV11-3|TRBD2
CASSVRGEGTGELFF
TGTGCCAGCAGCGTACGGGGGGAGGGCACCGGGGAGCTGTTTTTT
>NA|TRBJ1-1|TRBV29-1|NA
CSVIRGTEAFF
TGCAGCGTTATAAGGGGGACTGAAGCTTTCTTT
>NA|TRBJ2-1|TRBV5-1|NA
CASSLFAGYYNEQFF
TGCGCCAGCAGCTTGTTTGCGGGGTACTACAATGAGCAGTTCTTC
>NA|TRBJ1-1|TRBV19|NA
CASSDGGYTEAFF
TGTGCCAGTAGTGATGGGGGGTACACTGAAGCTTTCTTT
>NA|TRBJ1-3|TRBV6-5|TRBD1
CASSYATGPGNTIYF
TGTGCCAGCAGTTATGCGACAGGGCCTGGAAACACCATATATTTT
>NA|TRBJ2-3|TRBV4-3|NA
CASSQESANTQYF
TGCGCCAGCAGCCAAGAAAGCGCGAATACGCAGTATTTT
>NA|TRBJ1-4|TRBV6-5|NA
CASSYGEGVGEKLFF
TGTGCCAGCAGTTACGGAGAGGGCGTCGGTGAAAAACTGTTTTTT
>few|TRBJ2-6|TRBV7-2|NA
CASSPRTSGANVLTF
TGTGCCAGCAGCCCGAGAACGTCTGGGGCCAACGTCCTGACTTTC
>NA|TRBJ1-2|TRBV20-1|TRBD1
CSADREPGYTF
TGCAGTGCCGACAGGGAACCTGGCTACACCTTC
>few|TRBJ2-3|TRBV10-1|NA
CASSLPGHWTDTQYF
TGCGCCAGCAGCCTCCCGGGACATTGGACAGATACGCAGTATTTT
>NA|TRBJ2-1|TRBV19|TRBD2
CASSIGTSGINEQFF
TGTGCCAGTAGTATTGGGACTAGCGGGATCAATGAGCAGTTCTTC
>NA|TRBJ1-2|TRBV6-5|TRBD1
CASSSPGTGGHGYTF
TGTGCCAGCAGTTCCCCCGGGACAGGGGGACATGGCTACACCTTC
>NA|TRBJ2-2|TRBV7-9|TRBD2
CASSFGHVAGGGTGELFF
TGTGCCAGCAGCTTTGGGCACGTGGCGGGAGGTGGGACCGGGGAGCTGTTTTTT
>once|TRBJ1-2|TRBV7-9|TRBD1
CASSLATGQYLYGYTF
TGTGCCAGCAGCTTAGCGACGGGACAGTACCTCTATGGCTACACCTTC
>NA|TRBJ2-3|TRBV4-1|TRBD2
CASSPGLAVHTDTQYF
TGCGCCAGCAGCCCGGGACTAGCGGTTCACACAGATACGCAGTATTTT
>NA|TRBJ2-2|TRBV6-1|NA
CASSEQGSGELFF
TGTGCCAGCAGTGAACAGGGATCCGGGGAGCTGTTTTTT
>NA|TRBJ2-7|TRBV4-1|TRBD2
CASSSGTRGYEQYF
TGCGCCAGCAGCTCCGGGACTAGGGGCTACGAGCAGTACTTC
>once|TRBJ2-5|TRBV4-1|NA
CASSQVSTSETQYF
TGCGCCAGCAGCCAAGTTTCAACAAGTGAGACCCAGTACTTC
>NA|TRBJ1-2|TRBV19|NA
CASSKFMGSYGYTF
TGTGCCAGTAGTAAATTCATGGGGAGCTATGGCTACACCTTC
>NA|TRBJ2-7|TRBV5-1|TRBD1
CASSLHPWQGEGEQYF
TGCGCCAGCAGCTTGCATCCTTGGCAGGGGGAAGGGGAGCAGTACTTC
>NA|TRBJ1-2|TRBV6-5|NA
CASSYSSGTGGGYTF
TGTGCCAGCAGTTACTCCTCGGGGACCGGGGGAGGCTACACCTTC
>NA|TRBJ2-1|TRBV4-1|NA
CASSHPPVGYNEQFF
TGCGCCAGCAGCCATCCCCCGGTCGGGTACAATGAGCAGTTCTTC
>NA|TRBJ2-3|TRBV9|TRBD2
CASSVNGLAGPSGDTQYF
TGTGCCAGCAGCGTGAATGGACTAGCGGGCCCCTCTGGAGATACGCAGTATTTT
>NA|TRBJ2-3|TRBV11-2|NA
CASSLRAQGADTQYF
TGTGCCAGCAGCCTCAGGGCCCAAGGGGCAGATACGCAGTATTTT
>NA|TRBJ2-5|TRBV7-2|NA
CASSFQYQETQYF
TGTGCCAGCAGCTTCCAGTACCAAGAGACCCAGTACTTC
>NA|TRBJ2-5|TRBV6-5|NA
CAIGTPQETQYF
TGTGCCATCGGGACTCCCCAAGAGACCCAGTACTTC